The 28 T cell receptor beta chains in this list originate from one sample, sequenced in a study of T cell changes during pregnancy in multiple sclerosis. Measured with immunoSEQ multiplex PCR; TCRdb has only the in-frame clones, and not every one. The sample gives fewer than 55,000 clones, 85% to 95% of which show up once; 1% to 1.5% is in the top ten. Material for sequencing was peripheral blood. The receptors derive from a female donor with multiple sclerosis, enrolled in a pregnancy study.

The V gene is TRBV4-3, the J gene TRBJ1-2; D is possibly TRBD1 (6 bases). Per germline, CDR1 LGHNA and CDR2 YSLEER. Trimming pared 2 bases from V and 3 bases from J, leaving 13 bases between. There are 15 residues in the CDR3. The chain's CDR3 is CASSQQRGHDYGYTF. CDR3 DNA: TGCGCCAGCAGCCAACAAAGGGGACACGACTATGGCTACACCTTC.

This clone was counted only a few times. CDR3 sequence: CASSFAVRETQYF. The CDR3 coding sequence is TGCGCCAGCAGCTTTGCGGTACGGGAGACCCAGTACTTC. The rearrangement links TRBV5-1 to TRBJ2-5; D gene ambiguous. Germline V gene data show CDR1 as SGHRS and CDR2 as YFSETQ. This CDR3 has 13 residues. V was shortened by 2 bases and J by 5 bases, with 10 bases between the two germline ends.

This chain connects TRBV5-6 to TRBJ1-2; TRBD1 is a possible D gene (5 bases). V was shortened by 6 bases and J by 5 bases, with 29 bases between the two germline ends. Germline assignment: CDR1 SGHDT and CDR2 YYEEEE. There are 18 residues in the CDR3. CDR3 DNA: TGTGCCAGCACCCTCCTATTTGGGGGGGAAGTGAAGGGATATGGCTACACCTTC. Protein sequence: CASTLLFGGEVKGYGYTF.

A single count supports this clone. The chain recombines TRBV29-1 with TRBJ1-4, with TRBD1 identical over 9 bases. The CDR3 covers 13 residues. The germline CDR1 and CDR2 sequences are SQVTM and ANQGSEA. V was pared by 3 bases and J by 8 bases, with 4 bases of the junction left unmatched. The CDR3 DNA follows: TGCAGCGTTGAGGGGACAGGGAAGGAAAAACTGTTTTTT. Its protein product is CSVEGTGKEKLFF. Combining the CDR3 with reference TRBV29-1 and TRBJ1-4 gives the whole variable domain SAVISQKPSRDICQRGTSLTIQCQVDSQVTMMFWYRQQPGQSLTLIATANQGSEATYESGFVIDKFPISRPNLTFSTLTVSNMSPEDSSIYLCSVEGTGKEKLFFGSGTQLSVL.

The chain recombines TRBV6-5 with TRBJ2-1, with TRBD2 matching over 9 bases. Trimming removed 5 bases from V and 3 bases from J; junction bases left unmatched: 5. The CDR3 consists of 15 residues. CDR1 and CDR2 (germline): MNHEY, SVGAGI. CDR3 amino acids: CASSKLAGNYNEQFF. The CDR3 DNA is TGTGCCAGCAGTAAACTAGCGGGCAACTACAATGAGCAGTTCTTC.

The J gene is TRBJ1-1, the V gene TRBV6-6; 12 nucleotides match TRBD1. The V segment lost 4 bases and the J segment 5 bases; nucleotides outside the gene matches: 2. Per germline, CDR1 MNHNY and CDR2 SVGAGI (reference sequence). The CDR3 loop spans 14 amino acids. DNA of the CDR3: TGTGCCAGCAGTTTGGGACAGGGGGCTACTGAAGCTTTCTTT. Protein: CASSLGQGATEAFF.

This rearrangement joins TRBV6-1 to TRBJ1-3, with D possibly TRBD1 on 5 matching bases. This CDR3 region has 14 residues. Trimming left V 5 bases short and J 0 bases short, with 8 bases between. Germline CDR1 is MNHNS and CDR2 is SASEGT. The CDR3 protein is CASSRGTSGNTIYF. As DNA, the CDR3 is TGTGCCAGCAGTCGGGGGACCTCTGGAAACACCATATATTTT.

The V and J genes are TRBV4-3 and TRBJ2-7; 13 bases line up with TRBD2. Germline CDR1 and CDR2: LGHNA and YSLEER. The V gene end was trimmed by 0 bases and the J gene end by 4 bases; junction bases not matched to a gene: 12. The CDR3 runs 19 residues. CDR3 DNA: TGCGCCAGCAGCCAAGATGTGGTCTTACTAGCGGGAGGGATATACGAGCAGTACTTC. Translated: CASSQDVVLLAGGIYEQYF.

CDR3 loop: CASSQLGQGKDYEQYF. The DNA for the CDR3 is TGCGCCAGCAGTCAGCTCGGACAGGGGAAGGACTACGAGCAGTACTTC. The chain recombines TRBV23-1 with TRBJ2-7; 9 nucleotides align to TRBD1. Being an ORF, TRBV23-1 has a function that is uncertain. The CDR3 is made up of 16 amino acids. With V trimmed by 3 bases and J by 3 bases, 9 bases remained unmatched.

The J gene is TRBJ1-2, the V gene TRBV19; D might be TRBD1 (6 bases). This CDR3 has 13 amino acids. Deletions cut 6 bases from V and 8 bases from J, with 16 bases between. From germline, CDR1 is LNHDA and CDR2 SQIVND (reference sequence). CDR3 DNA sequence: TGTGCCAGTAGCACCGGGGCAGGGGTCGGCTACACCTTC. Amino acids: CASSTGAGVGYTF.

In this sample, this clone turned up once. This rearrangement joins TRBV7-9 to TRBJ1-1; D is possibly TRBD1 (5 bases). V was cut by 4 bases and J by 2 bases, with 8 bases left in between. Looked up from germline, CDR1 is SEHNR and CDR2 is FQNEAQ (reference sequence). The CDR3 totals 13 residues. In DNA form, the CDR3 reads TGTGCCAGCAGCTATCAGGGTAACACTGAAGCTTTCTTT. This codes for CASSYQGNTEAFF. Complete variable domain (other parts from reference TRBV7-9 and TRBJ1-1): DTGVSQNPRHKITKRGQNVTFRCDPISEHNRLYWYRQTLGQGPEFLTYFQNEAQLEKSRLLSDRFSAERPKGSFSTLEIQRTEQGDSAMYLCASSYQGNTEAFFGQGTRLTVV.

This clone showed up just a few times. The J gene is TRBJ1-1, the V gene TRBV30; D is unresolved. The CDR3 loop spans 12 amino acids. Trimming shortened V by 2 bases and J by 11 bases, and 15 bases separated the two germline ends. CDR1 is GTSNPN and CDR2 is SVGIG in the germline V gene (reference sequence). In DNA, the CDR3 is TGTGCCTGGAGTCGAGGAGTTCGGGTGGCTTTCTTT. This encodes CAWSRGVRVAFF.

V is TRBV28 and J is TRBJ2-3; 15 bases are a match to TRBD2. Germline assignment: CDR1 MDHEN and CDR2 SYDVKM. The CDR3 extends over 18 amino acids. The V and J ends lost 6 bases and 8 bases, in that order; junction bases with no gene match: 15. CDR3 sequence: CASRSIWTSGRDWGTQYF. CDR3 in DNA: TGTGCCAGCAGATCCATATGGACTAGCGGGAGGGATTGGGGTACGCAGTATTTT.

This clone has more than one count but fewer than ten. The gene calls are TRBV10-3 and TRBJ1-2; no firm D call. Germline CDR1 reads ENHRY; CDR2 reads SYGVKD. V lost 2 bases and J lost 2, with 6 bases in between. The CDR3 loop spans 13 amino acids. CDR3: CAISEGGNYGYTF. DNA of the CDR3: TGTGCCATCAGTGAGGGCGGGAACTATGGCTACACCTTC.

CDR3 nucleotide sequence: TGCGCCAGCAGCTTGGGGCGAGGCACTGAAGCTTTCTTT. Translating it yields CASSLGRGTEAFF. V is TRBV5-1 and J is TRBJ1-1; D uncertain. The CDR3 contains 13 residues. Trimming took 0 bases from V and 4 from J, leaving 7 bases between them. From germline, CDR1 is SGHRS and CDR2 YFSETQ.

This chain uses TRBV27 with TRBJ2-7; D may match TRBD1 or TRBD2 (5 bases each). This CDR3 has 15 residues. From germline, CDR1 is MNHEY and CDR2 SMNVEV (reference sequence). Trimming shortened V by 0 bases and J by 7 bases, and 16 bases separated the two germline ends. Here the CDR3 DNA reads TGTGCCAGCAGTTTATCGAGTGGGGGATCGGGAGAGCAGTACTTC. Protein: CASSLSSGGSGEQYF.

The J gene is TRBJ2-2, the V gene TRBV5-1, with a tentative D call TRBD2 (5 bases). Trimming took off 4 bases at V and 2 bases at J, with 12 bases between the two ends. This CDR3 spans 15 amino acids. Germline V CDR1 and CDR2: SGHRS, YFSETQ. The CDR3 here is CASSLWTVNTGELFF. CDR3 bases: TGCGCCAGCAGCCTATGGACTGTCAACACCGGGGAGCTGTTTTTT. The complete variable domain, with remaining parts taken from reference TRBV5-1 and TRBJ2-2, reads KAGVTQTPRYLIKTRGQQVTLSCSPISGHRSVSWYQQTPGQGLQFLFEYFSETQRNKGNFPGRFSGRQFSNSRSEMNVSTLELGDSALYLCASSLWTVNTGELFFGEGSRLTVL.

The chain is built from TRBV5-8 and TRBJ1-2; 7 nucleotides align to TRBD1. J lost 2 bases, V lost 0 bases, and 4 bases had no gene match. The CDR3 has 15 residues. Germline-derived CDR1 and CDR2 are SGHTS and YDEGEE. As DNA, the CDR3 is TGTGCCAGCAGCTTGGGCGGGACAGTCAACTATGGCTACACCTTC. This codes for CASSLGGTVNYGYTF.

The rearrangement uses TRBV5-1 and TRBJ1-2, with 8 bases lining up with TRBD1. Trimming cost V 4 bases and J 1 base; bases outside gene matches: 6. This CDR3 is built from 15 residues. From germline, CDR1 is SGHRS and CDR2 YFSETQ. CDR3 in amino acids: CASSATGASNYGYTF. Here the CDR3 DNA reads TGCGCCAGCAGCGCGACAGGGGCCAGTAACTATGGCTACACCTTC.

J is TRBJ2-7 and V is TRBV7-2; 7 bases are shared with TRBD1. The J segment lost 0 bases and the V segment lost 2 bases, leaving 1 base of the junction unmatched. Per the germline V gene, CDR1 is SGHTA and CDR2 is FQGNSA. This CDR3 is built from 14 residues. CDR3 nucleotides: TGTGCCAGCAGCTTACGGGACAGCTCCTACGAGCAGTACTTC. Translation gives CASSLRDSSYEQYF. The full variable domain, with the rest looked up from reference TRBV7-2 and TRBJ2-7, is GAGVSQSPSNKVTEKGKDVELRCDPISGHTALYWYRQSLGQGLEFLIYFQGNSAPDKSGLPSDRFSAERTGGSVSTLTIQRTQQEDSAVYLCASSLRDSSYEQYFGPGTRLTVT.

V and J are TRBV2 and TRBJ1-5; D is unresolved. V was shortened by 5 bases and J by 0 bases, with 8 bases between the two germline ends. The CDR3 has 14 amino acids. Germline CDR1 SNHLY, CDR2 FYNNEI. The CDR3 spells CASSLQRSNQPQHF. The DNA for the CDR3 is TGTGCCAGCAGTCTCCAGCGTAGCAATCAGCCCCAGCATTTT.

The gene calls are TRBV5-1 and TRBJ1-1; a possible D gene is TRBD1 (5 bases). This CDR3 region has 13 residues. V lost 3 bases and J lost 2, with 8 bases in between. Per the germline V gene, CDR1 is SGHRS and CDR2 is YFSETQ. The CDR3 sequence is CASSSGQNTEAFF. CDR3 nucleotide sequence: TGCGCCAGCAGCTCCGGACAAAACACTGAAGCTTTCTTT.

V usage is TRBV4-1 and J usage is TRBJ2-5; possible D gene TRBD2, 6 bases. The CDR3 has 17 amino acids. CDR1 and CDR2 (germline): MGHRA, YSYEKL. V lost 4 bases and J lost 5, with 23 bases in between. As DNA, the CDR3 is TGCGCCAGCAGCCCCGGGGGTGGTCGGGGTTTGTGGGAGACCCAGTACTTC. Its translation is CASSPGGGRGLWETQYF.

This sequence joins TRBV2 and TRBJ1-2; possibly TRBD1 for D (5 bases). Germline-derived CDR1 and CDR2 are SNHLY and FYNNEI. V lost 3 bases and J 0 bases, leaving 14 bases between the germline ends. This CDR3 is 16 amino acids long. The CDR3 DNA is TGTGCCAGCAGTGATTCAGGGCTCCATTCTAACTATGGCTACACCTTC. Its translation is CASSDSGLHSNYGYTF.

This clone is a singleton in its sample. The CDR3 DNA follows: TGTGCCAGCAGCTCCGGCCCGGGGGGGAACACTGAAGCTTTCTTT. This sequence encodes CASSSGPGGNTEAFF. The V gene is TRBV11-3, the J gene TRBJ1-1, with D perhaps TRBD1 (5 bases). Deletions cut 4 bases from V and 1 base from J, with 13 bases between. The germline V gene has CDR1 SGHNT and CDR2 YENEEA. This CDR3 contains 15 residues.

This clone was seen only a few times. V gene TRBV28 combines with J gene TRBJ2-7; TRBD2 might be the D (6 bases). Per the germline V gene, CDR1 is MDHEN and CDR2 is SYDVKM. The CDR3 is 14 residues long. Between the trimmed V and J ends, which lost 2 bases and 2 bases, there was a span of 10 bases. The CDR3: CASSLPGLAYEQYF. The CDR3 DNA reads as TGTGCCAGCAGTTTACCGGGACTCGCCTACGAGCAGTACTTC.

The rearrangement uses TRBV29-1 and TRBJ2-5; D perhaps matches TRBD2 (5 bases). The CDR3 has 14 residues. Trimming removed 3 bases at V and 5 bases at J, with 16 bases between. CDR1 is SQVTM, CDR2 ANQGSEA, per germline. This CDR3 reads CSVDDGDIGETQYF. CDR3 nucleotide sequence: TGCAGCGTTGACGACGGGGATATCGGGGAGACCCAGTACTTC.

The table lists this clone with a count of one. CDR3 coding DNA: TGTGCCAGCAGCACCACACAGGTGAACACTGAAGCTTTCTTT. Amino acid sequence: CASSTTQVNTEAFF. V and J are TRBV11-1 and TRBJ1-1; weak D call: TRBD1 (5 bases). V lost 5 bases and J 0 bases, leaving 10 bases between the germline ends. CDR1 is SGHAT, CDR2 FQDESV, per germline (reference sequence). The CDR3 loop spans 14 amino acids.